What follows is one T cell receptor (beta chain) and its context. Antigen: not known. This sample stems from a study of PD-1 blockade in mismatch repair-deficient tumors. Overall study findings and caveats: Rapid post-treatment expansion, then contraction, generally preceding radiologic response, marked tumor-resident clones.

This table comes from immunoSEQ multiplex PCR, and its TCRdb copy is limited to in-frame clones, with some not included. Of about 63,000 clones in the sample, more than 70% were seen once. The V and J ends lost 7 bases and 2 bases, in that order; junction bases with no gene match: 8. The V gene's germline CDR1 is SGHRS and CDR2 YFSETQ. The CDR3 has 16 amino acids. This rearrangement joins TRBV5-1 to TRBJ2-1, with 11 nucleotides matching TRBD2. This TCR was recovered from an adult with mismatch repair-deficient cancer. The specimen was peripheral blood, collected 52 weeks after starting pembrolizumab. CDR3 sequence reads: CASYVSGRATYNEQFF. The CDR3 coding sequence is TGCGCCAGCTACGTTAGCGGGAGGGCTACCTACAATGAGCAGTTCTTC.